This entry lists 30 T cell receptor beta chains sequenced from one sample in a study of CD8+ T cells in alopecia areata. CD4, CD8alpha, NKG2D, NKG2ACE and other markers were used to sort pooled cutaneous lymph node cells. RNA was extracted and reverse transcribed into cDNA as the sequencing template. Libraries were prepared by immunoSEQ multiplex PCR; TCRdb keeps only in-frame clonotypes and omits some of them. This sample shows around 300,000 clones and no singletons; less than 1.5% rests with the ten largest. Sequenced input: CD4+ T cells sorted from a lymph node. These receptors were collected from a C3H/HeJ mouse with alopecia areata. The MHC haplotype of this mouse line is H2-k.

This clone came up a few times. Germline and genes here are mouse. Read data end 4 residues before the CDR3 end; the end is taken from the germline J gene. This specimen includes other DNA sequences encoding the same CDR3. The gene calls are TRBV13-2 and TRBJ1-1; TRBD1 agrees at 10 bases. CDR1 is NNHNN, CDR2 SYGAGS, per germline (reference sequence). This CDR3 region has 15 residues. The trim removed 3 bases at V and 1 base at J, leaving 3 bases unmatched. Here the CDR3 reads CASGGRTGGNTEVFF. The sequenced CDR3 bases are TGTGCCAGCGGTGGCCGGACAGGGGGAAACACA.

A remark on this clone: Any gene name here is a mouse gene name. The same CDR3 arises from other DNA sequences in this sample as well. The CDR3 DNA, read in part, is TGCACCTGCAGTGCTACTGGGGGGTAT. Translation: CTCSATGGY. The full CDR3 protein reads CTCSATGGYEQYF. The gene calls are TRBV1 and TRBJ2-7; TRBD2 aligns across 9 bases. The read comes to an end 4 residues before the CDR3 does, leaving the germline J gene to fill in the end. This CDR3 is built from 13 residues. CDR1 is NSQYPW and CDR2 is LRSPGD in the germline V gene (reference sequence).

The sample holds a few counts of this clone. Germline and genes here are mouse. From the germline J gene comes the end of the CDR3, since the read stops 4 residues before it. The same CDR3 arises from other DNA sequences in this sample as well. The J gene is TRBJ2-1, the V gene TRBV5, with TRBD1 matching 8 bases. Germline V gene lookup returns CDR1 LGHNA and CDR2 YNLKQL (reference sequence). Germline trimming cut 0 bases from V and 4 bases from J; bases unmatched to any gene: 2. The length of the CDR3 is 15 residues. Incomplete CDR3 DNA: TGTGCCAGCAGCCAAGAAGGACAGGGATATGCT. Translating gives CASSQEGQGYA. The full CDR3 protein is CASSQEGQGYAEQFF.

To note about this clone: The gene names given are mouse names. The read terminates 4 residues ahead of where the CDR3 ends, so the germline J gene completes it. The chain employs TRBV19 and TRBJ2-1; no definite D call. This CDR3 comprises 12 residues. Trimming took 6 bases from V and 3 from J, leaving 7 bases between them. In germline, CDR1 is FNHDT, CDR2 SITEND (reference sequence). The CDR3 reads CASTQLYAEQFF. The part of the CDR3 DNA that was read is TGTGCCAGCACACAGCTCTATGCT.

This clone has only a few counts. Gene names and germline match the mouse. The CDR3 is cut off 4 residues early in the read; its end comes from the germline J gene. Other DNA sequences from this sample encode an identical CDR3 as well. The chain links TRBV13-1 to TRBJ1-1; D possibly corresponds to TRBD1 (5 bases). Trimming left V 5 bases short and J 0 bases short, with 8 bases between. Germline V gene data show CDR1 as NSHNY and CDR2 as SYGAGN. CDR3 length equals 13 residues. The CDR3 loop is CASSRQTNTEVFF. Incomplete CDR3 DNA: TGTGCCAGCAGCCGACAGACAAACACA.

In regard to this clone: The genes are named according to mouse. Coverage ceases 4 residues before the CDR3 finishes, and the germline J gene fills in the end. The chain links TRBV31 to TRBJ2-3, with 7 bases that match TRBD1. The CDR3 has 14 residues. Germline-derived CDR1 and CDR2 are GKSSPN and SITVG. V was clipped by 5 bases and J by 0 bases; unmatched bases: 5. CDR3 loop: CAWGQGVSAETLYF. The CDR3 DNA, read in part, is TGTGCCTGGGGGCAGGGGGTTAGTGCAGAA.

This clone was seen a handful of times. This may be a read error: a much more frequent sequence differs by one nucleotide. Mouse germline and gene names are used. The read terminates 4 residues ahead of where the CDR3 ends, so the germline J gene completes it. Other DNA sequences in this specimen translate into the identical CDR3. The chain employs TRBV13-1 and TRBJ2-4; D might be TRBD1 (6 bases). The CDR3 extends over 13 amino acids. Trimming cost V 5 bases and J 3 bases, with 10 bases left between them. Germline CDR1 reads NSHNY; CDR2 reads SYGAGN. The CDR3 DNA, read in part, is TGTGCCAGCAGCCCGGGACAACAAAAC. It codes for CASSPGQQN. The CDR3 in its entirety is CASSPGQQNTLYF.

This clone has just a few counts. The germline and genes are mouse ones. The sequenced fragment ends 4 residues before the CDR3 boundary, so the rest is inferred from the germline J gene. In the same sample, other DNA sequences code for this CDR3. J is TRBJ2-7 and V is TRBV19; weak D call: TRBD1 (6 bases). Trimming stripped 7 bases from V and 0 bases from J, with 8 bases between. Germline V gene data show CDR1 as FNHDT and CDR2 as SITEND (reference sequence). This CDR3 is 12 amino acids long. The part of the CDR3 DNA that was read is TGTGCCAGCCGGGACATCTCCTAT. Its translation is CASRDISY. The complete CDR3 reads CASRDISYEQYF.

This clone was detected a few times. The genes and germline here are from mouse. The observed sequence ends 4 residues before the CDR3 terminus, with the missing tail filled in from the germline J gene. The gene calls are TRBV12-1 and TRBJ1-2; D gene unclear. The CDR3 is made up of 11 amino acids. From germline, CDR1 is SGHSN and CDR2 HYEKVE. Trimming took off 6 bases at V and 2 bases at J, with 6 bases between the two ends. CDR3 DNA, as far as it was read: TGTGCCAGCGCTAGGAACTCC. It is translated as CASARNS. The entire CDR3 sequence reads CASARNSDYTF.

This clone was seen a few times. Gene names refer to mouse genes. The read ends 4 residues early relative to the CDR3; the germline J gene fills the gap. The rearrangement links TRBV13-1 to TRBJ2-3, with 8 bases matching TRBD2. Germline V gene lookup returns CDR1 NSHNY and CDR2 SYGAGN. This CDR3 comprises 16 residues. V was clipped by 3 bases and J by 0 bases; unmatched bases: 6. Incomplete CDR3 DNA: TGTGCCAGCAGTGGAACCGGGACTGGTAGTGCAGAA. Residues: CASSGTGTGSAE. The entire CDR3 sequence reads CASSGTGTGSAETLYF.

This clone occurred a few times. The gene symbols are mouse symbols. Sequencing ends 4 residues short of the CDR3 end; the germline J gene provides the rest. This rearrangement joins TRBV13-3 to TRBJ1-1, with D unresolved. The CDR3 runs to 15 residues. Germline V gene lookup returns CDR1 NNHDY and CDR2 SYVADS. V lost 0 bases and J 0 bases, leaving 9 bases between the germline ends. The CDR3 DNA, read in part, is TGTGCCAGCAGTGATGCACGGCAGGCAAACACA. Protein product: CASSDARQANT. The whole CDR3 sequence reads CASSDARQANTEVFF.

The table lists this clone with a few counts. Gene names follow the mouse nomenclature. The read stops 3 residues short of the end of the CDR3; the missing end is completed from the germline J gene. The gene calls are TRBV31 and TRBJ1-6; D not certain. TRBJ1-6 is treated as an ORF (open reading frame) with a function not yet certain. Germline V gives CDR1 GKSSPN, CDR2 SITVG. CDR3 length: 14 residues. Trimming took off 0 bases at V and 3 bases at J, with 6 bases between the two ends. CDR3 bases read: TGTGCCTGGAGTCTACTCAACTATAATTCGCCC. Translation gives CAWSLLNYNSP. The whole CDR3 reads CAWSLLNYNSPLYF.

This clone showed up just a few times. Gene names are mouse gene names. The read ends 4 residues early relative to the CDR3; the germline J gene fills the gap. Other DNA sequences of this sample code for an identical CDR3. V and J are TRBV5 and TRBJ2-1; tentatively, D is TRBD2 (5 bases). Trimming left V 4 bases short and J 0 bases short, with 10 bases between. CDR3 length: 15 amino acids. Germline loops: CDR1 LGHNA, CDR2 YNLKQL (reference sequence). CDR3 DNA, as far as it was read: TGTGCCAGCAGCCCCCAGCTGGGTAACTATGCT. Translated: CASSPQLGNYA. The CDR3 reads in full as CASSPQLGNYAEQFF.

This clone occurred a few times. Mouse germline and gene names are used. The CDR3 end falls 4 residues outside the read, so it is completed with the germline J gene. The same CDR3 arises from other DNA sequences in this sample as well. The rearrangement links TRBV13-2 to TRBJ1-2; D unresolved. V was shortened by 0 bases and J by 0 bases, with 6 bases between the two germline ends. The CDR3 is 14 residues long. From germline, CDR1 is NNHNN and CDR2 SYGAGS (reference sequence). The sequenced CDR3 bases are TGTGCCAGCGGTGATGCTCCAGCAAACTCC. Its protein is CASGDAPANS. The complete CDR3 protein is CASGDAPANSDYTF.

Notes on this clone: Genes and germline come from the mouse. The read terminates 4 residues ahead of where the CDR3 ends, so the germline J gene completes it. Other nucleotide sequences in the sample specify the same CDR3. The chain is built from TRBV31 and TRBJ2-1; 10 bases agree with TRBD2. The V and J ends lost 3 bases and 6 bases, in that order; junction bases with no gene match: 5. Germline-derived CDR1 and CDR2 are GKSSPN and SITVG. This CDR3 region has 14 residues. CDR3 bases read: TGTGCCTGGAGCCCCGGGACTGGGGTTGCT. Its protein is CAWSPGTGVA. The whole CDR3 protein reads CAWSPGTGVAEQFF. Combining the CDR3 with reference TRBV31 and TRBJ2-1 gives the whole variable domain AQTIHQWPVAEIKAVGSPLSLGCTIKGKSSPNLYWYWQATGGTLQQLFYSITVGQVESVVQLNLSASRPKDDQFILSTEKLLLSHSGFYLCAWSPGTGVAEQFFGPGTRLTVL.

Details on this clone: Gene names and germline match the mouse. CDR3: CASSDVGEKDTQYF. The covered CDR3 bases are TGTGCCAGCAGTGATGTTGGGGAAAAAGAC. The chain joins TRBV13-1 to TRBJ2-5, with a weak D call TRBD2 (5 bases). The read comes to an end 4 residues before the CDR3 does, leaving the germline J gene to fill in the end. In germline, CDR1 is NSHNY, CDR2 SYGAGN. The CDR3 runs to 14 residues.

This clone turned up a few times. Germline and genes: mouse. The read comes to an end 4 residues before the CDR3 does, leaving the germline J gene to fill in the end. This chain connects TRBV19 to TRBJ1-2; D not resolved. V was clipped by 0 bases and J by 1 base, with 7 bases between them. Germline values: CDR1 FNHDT, CDR2 SITEND (reference sequence). The CDR3 length is 14 residues. CDR3 DNA, as far as it was read: TGTGCCAGCAGTATAGCCAGACAAAACTCC. It yields the protein CASSIARQNS. The entire CDR3 protein is CASSIARQNSDYTF.

This clone was found a few times. Gene labels here are mouse ones. The read gets to within 4 residues of the CDR3 end, and the germline J gene fills in the rest. This chain links TRBV5 with TRBJ2-7, with 7 bases lining up with TRBD1. The CDR3 is 14 amino acids. Germline CDR1 reads LGHNA; CDR2 reads YNLKQL (reference sequence). The sequenced CDR3 bases are TGTGCCAGCAGCCAACTCTCGACAGGGTAT. Translating gives CASSQLSTGY. The full CDR3 protein reads CASSQLSTGYEQYF.

Concerning this clone itself: Gene names are mouse gene names. The sequenced fragment ends 4 residues before the CDR3 boundary, so the rest is inferred from the germline J gene. J is TRBJ2-1 and V is TRBV14; TRBD1 matches 9 bases. CDR3 length: 15 amino acids. Germline V gives CDR1 SGHDT, CDR2 FRDEAV. V lost 2 bases and J lost 5; bases outside the gene matches: 5. CDR3 region: CASSLSGQGHAEQFF. The sequenced part of the CDR3 DNA is TGTGCCAGCAGTTTATCTGGACAGGGGCATGCT.

A few counts support this clone. Gene labels here are mouse ones. The sequence runs out 4 residues before the end of the CDR3; the remainder is reconstructed from the germline J gene. The sample holds other DNA sequences that translate to the same CDR3. The chain carries TRBV5 and TRBJ2-1, with 11 positions matching TRBD2. Germline V gene lookup returns CDR1 LGHNA and CDR2 YNLKQL (reference sequence). The CDR3 extends over 15 amino acids. Trimming at V came to 4 bases and at J to 4 bases, leaving 3 bases not matched to a gene. This CDR3 reads CASSPTGGAYAEQFF. The sequenced CDR3 bases are TGTGCCAGCAGCCCCACTGGGGGGGCTTATGCT.

This clone was found a few times. The listed genes are named as in mouse. With the read ending 4 residues before the CDR3 end, the germline J gene is used to fill in that end. The J gene is TRBJ2-5, the V gene TRBV14; D is perhaps TRBD1 (6 bases). CDR3 length: 14 residues. The germline V gene encodes CDR1 SGHDT and CDR2 FRDEAV. Partial CDR3 DNA: TGTGCCAGCAGTTTAGGGGACAACAAAGAC. It encodes CASSLGDNKD. The CDR3 in full is CASSLGDNKDTQYF.

This clone has only a few counts. Gene names follow the mouse nomenclature. The read ends 4 residues before the CDR3 terminus; that terminus is restored from the germline J gene. The rearrangement joins TRBV13-1 to TRBJ2-2; possibly TRBD1 for D (6 bases). Germline V gene lookup returns CDR1 NSHNY and CDR2 SYGAGN. Trimming left V 7 bases short and J 0 bases short, with 13 bases between. The CDR3 contains 15 residues. Incomplete CDR3 DNA: TGTGCCAGCGGCAAGGACAGAGCAAACACCGGG. Translated: CASGKDRANTG. The full CDR3 sequence reads CASGKDRANTGQLYF.

About this clone: Gene names refer to mouse genes. The CDR3 end lies 4 residues beyond the end of the read and is filled in from the germline J gene. Other DNA sequences of this sample code for an identical CDR3. J is TRBJ1-1 and V is TRBV1, with 9 bases matching TRBD1. Looked up from germline, CDR1 is NSQYPW and CDR2 is LRSPGD (reference sequence). Trimming cost V 3 bases and J 1 base; bases outside gene matches: 0. CDR3 length: 14 residues. The CDR3 region is CTCSAGQGNTEVFF. The CDR3 DNA, read in part, is TGCACCTGCAGTGCGGGACAGGGGAACACA.

This clone was counted between two and nine times. Mouse gene names and germline throughout. The missing CDR3 end, 4 residues past where the read stops, is filled in from the germline J gene. The chain couples TRBV1 to TRBJ1-2; TRBD1 aligns across 9 bases. Looked up from germline, CDR1 is NSQYPW and CDR2 is LRSPGD (reference sequence). V gave up 1 base and J gave up 0 bases; unmatched junction bases: 3. This CDR3 comprises 16 residues. Incomplete CDR3 DNA: TGCACCTGCAGTGCAGGTAGGGACAGGGCAAACTCC. It specifies CTCSAGRDRANS. The CDR3 in its entirety is CTCSAGRDRANSDYTF.

Comments on this clone: All gene names here are mouse names. Sequencing ends 4 residues short of the CDR3 end; the germline J gene provides the rest. The chain uses TRBV17 and TRBJ2-1, with 8 bases identical to TRBD1. The CDR3 is made up of 15 amino acids. V shed 3 bases, J shed 1 base, and the junction held 2 bases outside the gene matches. Per the germline V gene, CDR1 is MNHDT and CDR2 is YYDKIL. The CDR3 is CASSRGQANYAEQFF. Incomplete CDR3 DNA: TGTGCTAGCAGTAGGGGACAGGCAAACTATGCT.

This clone was observed a handful of times. The germline and genes are mouse ones. The sequenced fragment ends 4 residues before the CDR3 boundary, so the rest is inferred from the germline J gene. V gene TRBV19 combines with J gene TRBJ2-3; weak D call: TRBD1 (5 bases). The germline V gene encodes CDR1 FNHDT and CDR2 SITEND (reference sequence). V gave up 7 bases and J gave up 0 bases, with 12 bases separating them. The CDR3 is 14 amino acids. The CDR3 DNA, read in part, is TGTGCCAGCGCTTCAGGGTCTAGTGCAGAA. This translates into CASASGSSAE. From start to end, the CDR3 is CASASGSSAETLYF.

This clone has at least ten counts. Genes and germline come from the mouse. The DNA ends 4 residues before the CDR3 does, and the rest of the CDR3 is filled in from the germline J gene. V is TRBV17 and J is TRBJ1-2; 7 bases fit TRBD1. The length of the CDR3 is 15 residues. Germline CDR1 is MNHDT and CDR2 is YYDKIL. The trim removed 1 base at V and 0 bases at J, leaving 2 bases unmatched. CDR3 DNA, as far as it was read: TGTGCTAGCAGTAGAGGACAGGGATCAAACTCC. It encodes CASSRGQGSNS. Given in full, the CDR3 is CASSRGQGSNSDYTF.

This clone has a handful of counts. The gene names given are mouse names. The CDR3 end is not reached by the read, which stops 4 residues before it; the germline J gene fills it in. The chain joins TRBV13-1 to TRBJ1-2, with 9 bases identical to TRBD1. From germline, CDR1 is NSHNY and CDR2 SYGAGN. This CDR3 contains 14 residues. CDR3 sequence: CASSRDRERSDYTF. The sequenced CDR3 bases are TGTGCCAGCAGTCGGGACAGGGAGAGATCC.

This clone came up many times. Mouse names are used for the genes. With the read ending 4 residues before the CDR3 end, the germline J gene is used to fill in that end. This CDR3 is also generated by other DNA sequences in the sample. This rearrangement joins TRBV19 to TRBJ2-7; TRBD2 aligns across 9 bases. CDR1 is FNHDT and CDR2 is SITEND in the germline V gene (reference sequence). The CDR3 totals 13 residues. CDR3 amino acids: CASSIWGGYEQYF. CDR3 bases read: TGTGCCAGCAGTATCTGGGGGGGTTAT.

As concerns this clone: The genes are named according to mouse. The CDR3 end lies 4 residues beyond the end of the read and is filled in from the germline J gene. The gene calls are TRBV3 and TRBJ2-7, with 7 positions matching TRBD1. The CDR3 extends over 15 amino acids. Germline V CDR1 and CDR2: SNHLY, FYNGKV (reference sequence). The V and J ends lost 4 bases and 0 bases, in that order; junction bases with no gene match: 6. CDR3 loop: CASSSTGASSYEQYF. Incomplete CDR3 DNA: TGTGCCAGCAGCTCTACAGGGGCGAGCTCCTAT.